The 31 T cell receptor beta chains presented below share a single source sample, sequenced in a study of T cell responses to AZD1222 COVID-19 vaccine. The table came from immunoSEQ multiplex PCR; TCRdb's copy has only in-frame clones and leaves some out. Here the sample spans approximately 150,000 clones, roughly nine tenths being singletons. Here the sequenced sample was peripheral blood, taken 28 days after the second AZD1222 dose. Every receptor here comes from an adult who received the AZD1222 COVID-19 vaccine.

The chain combines TRBV14 with TRBJ2-1, with TRBD2 matching over 13 bases. The V gene end was trimmed by 0 bases and the J gene end by 7 bases; junction bases not matched to a gene: 6. This CDR3 comprises 17 residues. CDR1 is SGHDN, CDR2 FVKESK, per germline. The CDR3 coding sequence is TGTGCCAGCAGCCAAGATCAGGGACTAGCGGGGCAGAATGAGCAGTTCTTC. Encoded protein: CASSQDQGLAGQNEQFF.

CDR3 in DNA: TGTGCCAGCAGCCTAGTCTCTAATAGCCGGAACAGGTTCTACGAGCAGTACTTC. Residues: CASSLVSNSRNRFYEQYF. V usage is TRBV11-2 and J usage is TRBJ2-7; D perhaps matches TRBD1 (5 bases). Germline V gene lookup returns CDR1 SGHAT and CDR2 FQNNGV. V lost 5 bases to trimming and J lost 3 bases, with 26 bases between them. This CDR3 contains 18 residues.

The genes are TRBV9 and TRBJ2-7, with TRBD1 as a possible D gene (6 bases). The CDR3 runs to 14 residues. Trimming shortened V by 0 bases and J by 2 bases, and 9 bases separated the two germline ends. Germline values: CDR1 SGDLS, CDR2 YYNGEE. CDR3 region: CASSVEDSPYEQYF. CDR3 sequence (DNA): TGTGCCAGCAGCGTAGAGGACAGTCCCTACGAGCAGTACTTC.

The V gene is TRBV9, the J gene TRBJ1-3, with D unresolved. CDR3 size: 14 residues. V was shortened by 0 bases and J by 3 bases, with 7 bases between the two germline ends. Germline V gene data show CDR1 as SGDLS and CDR2 as YYNGEE. CDR3 protein: CASSVGLGGNTIYF. The DNA of the CDR3 is TGTGCCAGCAGCGTAGGCCTGGGTGGAAACACCATATATTTT.

This sequence joins TRBV12-5 and TRBJ2-7; the match to TRBD2 covers 8 bases. This CDR3 comprises 11 residues. The V gene's germline CDR1 is LGHNT and CDR2 FRNRAP. V lost 9 bases to trimming and J lost 6 bases; unmatched junction nucleotides: 4. The CDR3 loop is CASRRGGEQYF. For the CDR3, the DNA is TGTGCTAGCCGCCGGGGGGGCGAGCAGTACTTC.

The gene calls are TRBV20-1 and TRBJ2-7; D may be TRBD2 (5 bases). This CDR3 is built from 11 residues. Trimming took 3 bases from V and 3 from J, leaving 6 bases between them. Germline V gene lookup returns CDR1 DFQATT and CDR2 SNEGSKA (reference sequence). As DNA, the CDR3 is TGCAGTGCTAGCGGGATCTACGAGCAGTACTTC. It specifies CSASGIYEQYF.

This clone was detected once. The rearrangement uses TRBV5-6 and TRBJ2-1; perhaps TRBD2 as D (6 bases). The CDR3 is made up of 15 amino acids. The V and J ends lost 1 base and 8 bases respectively, with 16 bases between them. The germline V gene has CDR1 SGHDT and CDR2 YYEEEE. CDR3 DNA sequence: TGTGCCAGCAGCTTGTGGTTGGGGACTCCCGATGAGCAGTTCTTC. Its protein product is CASSLWLGTPDEQFF.

The J gene is TRBJ1-4, the V gene TRBV28, with D uncertain. V was cut by 10 bases and J by 7 bases, with 13 bases left in between. Germline values: CDR1 MDHEN, CDR2 SYDVKM. The CDR3 extends over 12 amino acids. This CDR3 reads CAIGRVSEKLFF. CDR3 nucleotides: TGTGCCATAGGACGAGTGAGTGAAAAACTGTTTTTT.

The J gene is TRBJ2-1, the V gene TRBV29-1; 10 bases agree with TRBD2. CDR1 SQVTM and CDR2 ANQGSEA come from the germline V gene. With V trimmed by 4 bases and J by 2 bases, 5 bases remained unmatched. The CDR3 contains 15 residues. The CDR3 loop is CSVAYGLAAYNEQFF. The CDR3 DNA follows: TGCAGCGTTGCGTACGGACTAGCGGCCTACAATGAGCAGTTCTTC.

V is TRBV9 and J is TRBJ2-5; possibly TRBD1 for D (5 bases). Trimming cost V 0 bases and J 1 base, with 10 bases left between them. The CDR3 contains 15 residues. Germline CDR1 is SGDLS and CDR2 is YYNGEE. The DNA for the CDR3 is TGTGCCAGCAGCGTAGGAGCCCAGGGCCAAGAGACCCAGTACTTC. Its protein product is CASSVGAQGQETQYF.

Worth noting for this clone: This same CDR3 is encoded by further DNA sequences in the sample. The rearrangement uses TRBV2 and TRBJ1-1, with D perhaps matching TRBD1 (5 bases). Looked up from germline, CDR1 is SNHLY and CDR2 is FYNNEI. The germline V and J ends were trimmed by 6 bases and 0 bases, with 11 bases remaining between them. This CDR3 has 14 residues. CDR3: CASRVTALNTEAFF. DNA of the CDR3: TGTGCCAGCAGGGTGACAGCCTTGAACACTGAAGCTTTCTTT.

The V and J genes are TRBV19 and TRBJ2-7; tentative D call: TRBD1 (5 bases). Trimming pared 1 base from V and 1 base from J, leaving 11 bases between. The CDR3 is 15 residues long. Germline V gives CDR1 LNHDA, CDR2 SQIVND (reference sequence). In nucleotides, the CDR3 is TGTGCCAGTAGTATAGCTCAGGGTCTATCCTACGAGCAGTACTTC. Translated: CASSIAQGLSYEQYF.

This sequence joins TRBV12-3 or TRBV12-4 and TRBJ1-2; the D is unclear. V dropped 3 bases and J dropped 5 bases, with 10 bases sitting between them. The CDR3 is made up of 13 amino acids. The chain's CDR3 is CASSFKKEYGYTF. The CDR3 DNA is TGTGCCAGCAGTTTTAAGAAGGAGTATGGCTACACCTTC.

CDR3 residues: CASSIRGLGGNQPQHF. Written as DNA, the CDR3 is TGTGCCAGTAGTATAAGGGGTTTAGGTGGCAATCAGCCCCAGCATTTT. V is TRBV19 and J is TRBJ1-5; possible D gene TRBD1, 5 bases. Germline lookup yields CDR1 LNHDA and CDR2 SQIVND (reference sequence). The CDR3 consists of 16 residues. V dropped 2 bases and J dropped 2 bases, with 13 bases sitting between them.

The gene calls are TRBV6-1 and TRBJ2-7, with D perhaps matching TRBD2 (5 bases). Trimming removed 0 bases at V and 3 bases at J, with 21 bases between. Germline V gene sequence: CDR1 MNHNS, CDR2 SASEGT. CDR3 size: 18 residues. The CDR3 DNA reads as TGTGCCAGCAGTGAAGCGGTTCAATGGGCAAACCGGGGCTACGAGCAGTACTTC. It is translated as CASSEAVQWANRGYEQYF.

J is TRBJ1-2 and V is TRBV27; D unclear. The CDR3 covers 13 residues. Per the germline V gene, CDR1 is MNHEY and CDR2 is SMNVEV (reference sequence). The V gene lost 3 bases and the J gene lost 8 bases, with 13 bases spanning the gap. The CDR3 sequence is CASSFGSLRGYTF. In nucleotides, the CDR3 is TGTGCCAGCAGTTTCGGGTCCCTCCGGGGCTACACCTTC.

This clone was detected only once. The chain has TRBV6-2 or TRBV6-3 and TRBJ1-1; D may be TRBD1 (5 bases). V was pared by 4 bases and J by 11 bases, with 20 bases between. Germline lookup yields CDR1 MNHEY and CDR2 SVGEGT. This CDR3 has 14 amino acids. Here the CDR3 reads CASSSGHPEPFAFF. The CDR3, as DNA: TGTGCCAGCAGTTCAGGACACCCAGAACCTTTTGCTTTCTTT.

This clone was seen only a few times. CDR3 sequence (DNA): TGTGCCAGCAGCCCACAGAGCAATCAGCCCCAGCATTTT. Amino acids: CASSPQSNQPQHF. The chain carries TRBV12-3 or TRBV12-4 and TRBJ1-5, with D unresolved. The CDR3 has 13 amino acids. Trimming removed 6 bases from V and 1 base from J, with 7 bases in between.

The chain is built from TRBV5-1 and TRBJ1-5; D is unclear. This CDR3 is built from 13 residues. The ends were cut back, 0 bases at V and 5 bases at J, with 6 bases in the middle. CDR1 SGHRS and CDR2 YFSETQ come from the germline V gene. CDR3 amino acids: CASSLAPDQPQHF. As DNA, the CDR3 is TGCGCCAGCAGCTTGGCCCCAGATCAGCCCCAGCATTTT.

The chain carries TRBV9 and TRBJ2-3, with 12 bases that match TRBD2. The CDR3 covers 19 residues. Per germline, CDR1 SGDLS and CDR2 YYNGEE. V gave up 4 bases and J gave up 4 bases; unmatched junction bases: 16. CDR3 in DNA: TGTGCCAGCAGCACCAGTGGACTAGCGGGACCGGATTGGGCAGATACGCAGTATTTT. Its protein product is CASSTSGLAGPDWADTQYF.

V and J are TRBV27 and TRBJ1-4, with D unresolved. V was clipped by 5 bases and J by 5 bases, with 15 bases between them. Germline CDR1 reads MNHEY; CDR2 reads SMNVEV (reference sequence). The length of the CDR3 is 15 residues. CDR3 region: CASSPSAGINEKLFF. The CDR3 DNA sequence: TGTGCCAGCAGTCCGTCCGCCGGCATCAATGAAAAACTGTTTTTT. The whole variable domain, filled in from reference TRBV27 and TRBJ1-4, reads EAQVTQNPRYLITVTGKKLTVTCSQNMNHEYMSWYRQDPGLGLRQIYYSMNVEVTDKGDVPEGYKVSRKEKRNFPLILESPSPNQTSLYFCASSPSAGINEKLFFGSGTQLSVL.

This chain links TRBV29-1 with TRBJ1-2, with D hard to call. This CDR3 has 13 amino acids. Germline V gene data show CDR1 as SQVTM and CDR2 as ANQGSEA. V lost 4 bases to trimming and J lost 2 bases, with 11 bases between them. In DNA form, the CDR3 reads TGCAGCGTTGTGGCAGGCTTAAACTATGGCTACACCTTC. This codes for CSVVAGLNYGYTF.

The chain joins TRBV11-1 to TRBJ2-5; TRBD1 aligns across 7 bases. Trimming at V came to 3 bases and at J to 2 bases, leaving 3 bases not matched to a gene. CDR1 is SGHAT and CDR2 is FQDESV in the germline V gene (reference sequence). This CDR3 has 14 amino acids. CDR3 sequence (DNA): TGTGCCAGCAGCTTTGGCAGGGGGCAAGAGACCCAGTACTTC. It is translated as CASSFGRGQETQYF.

The chain couples TRBV21-1 to TRBJ1-6. TRBV21-1 is a pseudogene locus. There are 18 residues in the CDR3. In DNA form, the CDR3 reads TGTGCCAGCAGCATAAATCCGCGCCAGGGACCTTTTAATTCACCCCTCCACTTT. Translation: CASSINPRQGPFNSPLHF.

Concerning this clone: Other DNA sequences in the sample encode the same CDR3. This chain joins TRBV5-8 and TRBJ2-7, with unresolved D. The germline V gene encodes CDR1 SGHTS and CDR2 YDEGEE. V lost 3 bases to trimming and J lost 1 base, with 2 bases between them. The CDR3 covers 11 residues. CDR3 protein: CASSSSYEQYF. The CDR3, as DNA: TGTGCCAGCAGCTCATCCTACGAGCAGTACTTC.

This chain uses TRBV12-5 with TRBJ1-2, with 7 bases matching TRBD1. The CDR3 length is 12 residues. V shed 4 bases and J 14 bases; nucleotides not matched to a gene: 10. Germline CDR1 is LGHNT and CDR2 is FRNRAP. This CDR3 reads CASGWADRAGTF. CDR3 nucleotides: TGTGCTAGTGGTTGGGCTGACAGGGCTGGAACCTTC.

The rearrangement joins TRBV29-1 to TRBJ1-2; D is possibly TRBD1 (5 bases). Trimming stripped 3 bases from V and 5 bases from J, with 13 bases between. Germline V gene data show CDR1 as SQVTM and CDR2 as ANQGSEA. The CDR3 is made up of 13 amino acids. The CDR3 DNA is TGCAGCGTTGAGCGGGGCCTGGGGTATGGCTACACCTTC. Protein: CSVERGLGYGYTF.

This chain uses TRBV7-9 with TRBJ1-2; the match to TRBD1 covers 12 bases. V lost 1 base to trimming and J lost 3 bases; unmatched junction nucleotides: 3. The length of the CDR3 is 16 residues. In germline, CDR1 is SEHNR, CDR2 FQNEAQ (reference sequence). The chain's CDR3 is CASSLDGTGGYYGYTF. The DNA for the CDR3 is TGTGCCAGCAGCTTAGATGGGACAGGGGGCTACTATGGCTACACCTTC.

This sequence joins TRBV6-1 and TRBJ1-1; D possibly corresponds to TRBD1 (6 bases). With 3 bases removed from V and 4 bases from J, the gap between germline ends came to 12 bases. The CDR3 is 14 residues long. The V gene's germline CDR1 is MNHNS and CDR2 SASEGT. CDR3 amino acids: CASSEPGGGTEAFF. CDR3 nucleotide sequence: TGTGCCAGCAGTGAGCCGGGGGGCGGCACTGAAGCTTTCTTT.

The genes are TRBV5-6 and TRBJ1-6; a possible D gene is TRBD1 (5 bases). Looked up from germline, CDR1 is SGHDT and CDR2 is YYEEEE. V was clipped by 4 bases and J by 10 bases, with 12 bases between them. The CDR3 is 13 amino acids. The CDR3, as DNA: TGTGCCAGCAGCGGCGGGGGTGGCTCACCCCTCCACTTT. Translation gives CASSGGGGSPLHF.

The CDR3 protein is CSVVWGDLSYGYTF. For the CDR3, the DNA is TGCAGCGTTGTTTGGGGGGATTTGAGTTATGGCTACACCTTC. The chain employs TRBV29-1 and TRBJ1-2; D perhaps matches TRBD1 (5 bases). Germline CDR1 reads SQVTM; CDR2 reads ANQGSEA. This CDR3 has 14 amino acids. V was cut by 4 bases and J by 5 bases, with 17 bases left in between.